This entry describes one T cell receptor (beta chain). These data belong to a study of blood T cell repertoires in COVID-19. Study information: Samples of COVID-19 (acute and convalescent) were obtained from the United States, Italy and Spain. Sources were T cells, B-cell-depleted T cells, or PBMCs; the material itself was cDNA or gDNA.

Authors' methods: Estimates of nucleated cell counts were drawn from the amplification of reference gene primers. The table came from immunoSEQ multiplex PCR; TCRdb's copy has only in-frame clones and leaves some out. V and J calls plus clone size are reproduced from that table; the DNA served to infer D and trimming. This table holds about 20,000 clones, around 92% found once. The germline V and J ends were trimmed by 3 bases and 4 bases, with 14 bases remaining between them. The length of the CDR3 is 15 residues. CDR1 LNHNV and CDR2 YYDKDF come from the germline V gene (reference sequence). Sequencing was performed on peripheral blood. The chain employs TRBV15 and TRBJ2-3; a weak D match, TRBD1 (6 bases). The clonotype originates from a human donor in a cohort sampled during active COVID-19. CDR3 in amino acids: CATSSDRTFADTQYF. The CDR3 nucleotides are TGTGCCACCAGCAGCGACAGGACGTTCGCAGATACGCAGTATTTT.